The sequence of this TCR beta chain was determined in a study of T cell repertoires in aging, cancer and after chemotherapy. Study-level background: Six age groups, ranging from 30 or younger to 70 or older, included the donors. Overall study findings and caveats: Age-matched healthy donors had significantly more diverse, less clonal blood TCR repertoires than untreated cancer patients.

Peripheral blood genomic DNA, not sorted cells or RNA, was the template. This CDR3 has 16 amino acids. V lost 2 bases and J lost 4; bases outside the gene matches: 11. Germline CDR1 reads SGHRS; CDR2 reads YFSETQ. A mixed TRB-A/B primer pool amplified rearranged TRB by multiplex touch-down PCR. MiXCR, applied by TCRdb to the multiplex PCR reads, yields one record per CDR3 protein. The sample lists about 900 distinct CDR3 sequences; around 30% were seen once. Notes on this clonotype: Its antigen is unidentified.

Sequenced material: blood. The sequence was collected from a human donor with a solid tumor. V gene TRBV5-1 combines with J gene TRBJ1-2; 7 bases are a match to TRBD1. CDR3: CASSFFTGVSIYGYTF. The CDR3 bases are TGCGCCAGCAGCTTCTTTACAGGGGTTAGCATCTATGGCTACACCTTC.